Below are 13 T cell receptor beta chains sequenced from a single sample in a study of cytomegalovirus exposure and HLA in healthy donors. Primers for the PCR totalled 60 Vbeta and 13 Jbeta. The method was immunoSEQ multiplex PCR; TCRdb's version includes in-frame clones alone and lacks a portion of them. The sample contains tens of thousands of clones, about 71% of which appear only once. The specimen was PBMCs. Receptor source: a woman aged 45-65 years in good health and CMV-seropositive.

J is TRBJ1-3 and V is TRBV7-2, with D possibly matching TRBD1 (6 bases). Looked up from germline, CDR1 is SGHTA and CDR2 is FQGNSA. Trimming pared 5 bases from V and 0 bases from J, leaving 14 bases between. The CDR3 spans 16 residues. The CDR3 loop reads CASSPRQVHSGNTIYF. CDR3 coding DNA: TGTGCCAGCAGCCCCCGACAGGTTCACTCTGGAAACACCATATATTTT. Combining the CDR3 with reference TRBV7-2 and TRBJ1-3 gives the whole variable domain GAGVSQSPSNKVTEKGKDVELRCDPISGHTALYWYRQSLGQGLEFLIYFQGNSAPDKSGLPSDRFSAERTGGSVSTLTIQRTQQEDSAVYLCASSPRQVHSGNTIYFGEGSWLTVV.

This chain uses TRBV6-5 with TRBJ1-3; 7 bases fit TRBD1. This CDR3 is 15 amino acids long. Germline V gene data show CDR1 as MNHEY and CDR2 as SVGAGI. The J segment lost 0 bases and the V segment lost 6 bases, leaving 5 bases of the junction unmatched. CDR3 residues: CASRAGTDSGNTIYF. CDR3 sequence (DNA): TGTGCCAGCAGGGCCGGGACAGACTCTGGAAACACCATATATTTT.

The CDR3 protein is CASSADRGGYGNQPQHF. The CDR3 coding sequence is TGTGCCAGCAGTGCAGACAGGGGAGGATATGGCAATCAGCCCCAGCATTTT. This rearrangement joins TRBV6-1 to TRBJ1-5, with 8 nucleotides matching TRBD1. CDR3 length: 17 residues. The V and J ends lost 4 bases and 2 bases, in that order; junction bases with no gene match: 10. CDR1 is MNHNS and CDR2 is SASEGT in the germline V gene.

CDR3 region: CASSFRRGNGYTF. In DNA, the CDR3 is TGTGCCAGCAGTTTTAGGCGGGGGAACGGCTACACCTTC. The chain recombines TRBV28 with TRBJ1-2; weak D call: TRBD1 (5 bases). Germline CDR1 is MDHEN and CDR2 is SYDVKM. Trimming shortened V by 3 bases and J by 8 bases, and 13 bases separated the two germline ends. The CDR3 has 13 amino acids.

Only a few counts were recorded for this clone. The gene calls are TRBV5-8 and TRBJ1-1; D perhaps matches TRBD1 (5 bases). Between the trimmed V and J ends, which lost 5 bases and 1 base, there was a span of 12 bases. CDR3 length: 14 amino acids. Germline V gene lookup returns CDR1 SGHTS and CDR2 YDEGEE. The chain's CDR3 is CASRFRQRNTEAFF. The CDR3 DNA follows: TGTGCCAGCAGATTCCGACAGAGGAACACTGAAGCTTTCTTT. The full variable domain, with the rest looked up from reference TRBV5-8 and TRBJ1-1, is EAGVTQSPTHLIKTRGQQATLRCSPISGHTSVYWYQQALGLGLQFLLWYDEGEERNRGNFPPRFSGRQFPNYSSELNVNALELEDSALYLCASRFRQRNTEAFFGQGTRLTVV.

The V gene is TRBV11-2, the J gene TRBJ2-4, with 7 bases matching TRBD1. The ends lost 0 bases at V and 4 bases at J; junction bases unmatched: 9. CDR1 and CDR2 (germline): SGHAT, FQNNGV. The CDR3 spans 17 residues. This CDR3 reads CASSLDSGTVTKNIQYF. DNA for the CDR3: TGTGCCAGCAGCTTAGATTCGGGGACAGTGACGAAAAACATTCAGTACTTC.

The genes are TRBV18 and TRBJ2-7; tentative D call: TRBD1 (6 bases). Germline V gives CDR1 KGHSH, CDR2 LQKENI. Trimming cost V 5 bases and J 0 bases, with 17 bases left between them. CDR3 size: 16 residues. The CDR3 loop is CASSTRSGQHSYEQYF. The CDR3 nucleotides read TGTGCCAGCTCAACACGGAGCGGACAGCACTCCTACGAGCAGTACTTC.

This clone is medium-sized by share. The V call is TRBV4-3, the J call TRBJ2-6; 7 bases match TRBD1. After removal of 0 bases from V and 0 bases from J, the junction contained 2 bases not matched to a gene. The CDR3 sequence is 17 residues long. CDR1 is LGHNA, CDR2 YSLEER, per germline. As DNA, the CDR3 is TGCGCCAGCAGCCAAGATGGGGACAGCTCTGGGGCCAACGTCCTGACTTTC. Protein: CASSQDGDSSGANVLTF.

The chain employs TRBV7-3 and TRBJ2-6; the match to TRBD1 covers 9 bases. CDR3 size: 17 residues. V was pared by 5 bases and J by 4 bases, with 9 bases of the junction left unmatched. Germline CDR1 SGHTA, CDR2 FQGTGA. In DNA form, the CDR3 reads TGTGCCAGCAGCGCACCACAGGGGGCTTCAGGGGCCAACGTCCTGACTTTC. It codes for CASSAPQGASGANVLTF.

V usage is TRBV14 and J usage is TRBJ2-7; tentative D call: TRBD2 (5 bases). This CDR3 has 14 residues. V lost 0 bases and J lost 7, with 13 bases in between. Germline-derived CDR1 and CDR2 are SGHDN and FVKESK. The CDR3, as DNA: TGTGCCAGCAGCCAAGACCCCGGGGTCCGAGAGCAGTACTTC. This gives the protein CASSQDPGVREQYF. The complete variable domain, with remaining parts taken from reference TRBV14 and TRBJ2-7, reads EAGVTQFPSHSVIEKGQTVTLRCDPISGHDNLYWYRRVMGKEIKFLLHFVKESKQDESGMPNNRFLAERTGGTYSTLKVQPAELEDSGVYFCASSQDPGVREQYFGPGTRLTVT.

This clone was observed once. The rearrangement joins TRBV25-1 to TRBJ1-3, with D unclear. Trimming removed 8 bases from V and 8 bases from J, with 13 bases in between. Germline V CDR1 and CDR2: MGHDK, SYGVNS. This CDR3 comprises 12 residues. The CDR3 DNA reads TGTGCCAGCCGAACGGTTGCGGACACCATATATTTT. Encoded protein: CASRTVADTIYF. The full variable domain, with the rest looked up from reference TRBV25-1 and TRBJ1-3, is EADIYQTPRYLVIGTGKKITLECSQTMGHDKMYWYQQDPGMELHLIHYSYGVNSTEKGDLSSESTVSRIRTEHFPLTLESARPSHTSQYLCASRTVADTIYFGEGSWLTVV.

The CDR3 nucleotides are TGCGCCAGCAGATACGGGACAGGGCGGGATGAGCAGTTCTTC. This encodes CASRYGTGRDEQFF. V and J are TRBV5-1 and TRBJ2-1, with 9 bases lining up with TRBD1. Trimming cost V 5 bases and J 8 bases; bases outside gene matches: 8. Germline V gives CDR1 SGHRS, CDR2 YFSETQ. This CDR3 is built from 14 residues.

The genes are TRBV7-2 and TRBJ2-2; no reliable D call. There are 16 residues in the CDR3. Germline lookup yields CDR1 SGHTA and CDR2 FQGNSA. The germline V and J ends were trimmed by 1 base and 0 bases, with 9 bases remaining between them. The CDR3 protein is CASSLVGSSNTGELFF. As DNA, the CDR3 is TGTGCCAGCAGCTTAGTCGGTAGTTCGAACACCGGGGAGCTGTTTTTT.